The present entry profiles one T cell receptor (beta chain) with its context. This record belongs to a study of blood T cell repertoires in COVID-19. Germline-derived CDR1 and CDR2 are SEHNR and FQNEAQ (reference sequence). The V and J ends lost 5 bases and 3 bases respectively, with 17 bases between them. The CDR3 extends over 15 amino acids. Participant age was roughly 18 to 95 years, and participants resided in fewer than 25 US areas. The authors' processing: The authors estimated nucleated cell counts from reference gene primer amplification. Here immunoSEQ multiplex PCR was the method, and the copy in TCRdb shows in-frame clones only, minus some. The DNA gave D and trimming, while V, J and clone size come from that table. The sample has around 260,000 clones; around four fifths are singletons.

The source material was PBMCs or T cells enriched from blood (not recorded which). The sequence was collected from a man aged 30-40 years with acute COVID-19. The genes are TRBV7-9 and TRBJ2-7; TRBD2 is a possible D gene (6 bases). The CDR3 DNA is TGTGCCAGCAGCCGCCTAGGTCAGCGGGTCTACGAGCAGTACGTC. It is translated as CASSRLGQRVYEQYV.